Given below is one TCR beta chain in context. Patients in Seattle were enrolled during active infection, then followed longitudinally. Germline V gene sequence: CDR1 KGHDR, CDR2 SFDVKD. V was shortened by 3 bases and J by 8 bases, with 13 bases between the two germline ends. This CDR3 region has 14 residues. The data were obtained in a study of blood T cell repertoires in COVID-19. Study at large: Samples of COVID-19 (acute and convalescent) were obtained from the United States, Italy and Spain. T cells, B-cell-depleted T cells, or PBMCs supplied cDNA or gDNA.

How the authors handled the data: Counts of nucleated cells, estimated from reference gene primer amplification, were obtained. The data were produced by immunoSEQ multiplex PCR, yet TCRdb's version contains in-frame clones alone and is incomplete. From that table come the V and J calls and clone size; the DNA was used to work out D and trimming. The repertoire holds around 76,000 clones, with roughly four fifths as singletons. Sequencing was carried out using peripheral blood. This clonotype was sampled from a man in his thirties or forties with COVID-19, enrolled during active disease. This chain connects TRBV24-1 to TRBJ2-1; D is possibly TRBD2 (6 bases). This chain's CDR3 is CATSDPTSTDEQFF. The CDR3 coding sequence is TGTGCCACCAGTGATCCGACTAGTACGGATGAGCAGTTCTTC.